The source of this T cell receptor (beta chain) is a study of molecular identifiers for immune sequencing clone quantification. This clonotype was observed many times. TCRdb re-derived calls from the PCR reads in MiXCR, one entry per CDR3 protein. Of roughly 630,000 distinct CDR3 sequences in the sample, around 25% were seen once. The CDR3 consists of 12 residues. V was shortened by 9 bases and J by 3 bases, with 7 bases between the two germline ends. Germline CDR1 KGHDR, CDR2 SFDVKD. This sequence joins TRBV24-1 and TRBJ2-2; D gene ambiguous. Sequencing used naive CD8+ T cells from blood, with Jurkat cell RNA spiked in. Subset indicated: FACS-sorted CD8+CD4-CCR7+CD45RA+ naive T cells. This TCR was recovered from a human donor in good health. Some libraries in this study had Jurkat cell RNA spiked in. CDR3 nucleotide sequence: TGTGCCACCCCCTTCGACACCGGGGAGCTGTTTTTT. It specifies CATPFDTGELFF.